The 31 T cell receptor beta chains below were found in one sample sequenced in a study of cytomegalovirus exposure and HLA in healthy donors. PCR involved 60 Vbeta and 13 Jbeta primers. Some clones are missing from TCRdb's copy, which holds only in-frame ones; the method was immunoSEQ multiplex PCR. This sample has under 200,000 clones, with 80% to 90% found just once. Sequencing was performed on PBMCs. The receptor set was obtained from a woman younger than 35 in good health and CMV-seronegative.

The DNA of the CDR3 is TGCGCCAGCAGCCAAGTGGGACAGGGACGTTACGAGCAGTACTTC. Protein product: CASSQVGQGRYEQYF. The chain carries TRBV4-1 and TRBJ2-7; TRBD1 agrees at 9 bases. The germline V gene encodes CDR1 MGHRA and CDR2 YSYEKL. The CDR3 extends over 15 amino acids. Trimming took 1 base from V and 4 from J; bases not matched to a gene: 5.

V and J are TRBV28 and TRBJ1-2, with 7 positions matching TRBD1. V lost 5 bases to trimming and J lost 4 bases; unmatched junction nucleotides: 10. Germline V gene data show CDR1 as MDHEN and CDR2 as SYDVKM. This CDR3 spans 15 amino acids. CDR3 nucleotide sequence: TGTGCCAGCAGTCGGTCGACAGGGAAGGGCTATGGCTACACCTTC. Protein: CASSRSTGKGYGYTF.

A single count supports this clone. This chain connects TRBV4-1 to TRBJ1-2, with 9 bases identical to TRBD1. The J segment lost 4 bases and the V segment lost 0 bases, leaving 9 bases of the junction unmatched. Germline V gene sequence: CDR1 MGHRA, CDR2 YSYEKL. This CDR3 is built from 17 residues. The CDR3 DNA reads TGCGCCAGCAGCCAAGATATACAGGGGGCGTACCTCTATGGCTACACCTTC. Translated: CASSQDIQGAYLYGYTF.

CDR3 protein: CASSPSGTGANEQYF. CDR3 DNA: TGCGCCAGCAGCCCCTCCGGGACAGGGGCCAACGAGCAGTACTTC. The chain uses TRBV5-1 and TRBJ2-7, with 10 bases lining up with TRBD1. Germline assignment: CDR1 SGHRS and CDR2 YFSETQ. The CDR3 is made up of 15 amino acids. The ends lost 4 bases at V and 5 bases at J; junction bases unmatched: 9.

The chain links TRBV6-5 to TRBJ1-6; TRBD1 is a possible D gene (5 bases). The CDR3 is 15 amino acids. V was clipped by 0 bases and J by 10 bases, with 13 bases between them. The germline gives CDR1 MNHEY, CDR2 SVGAGI. The CDR3 DNA follows: TGTGCCAGCAGTTACTCCGGGACTTATGCGTCACCCCTCCACTTT. It encodes CASSYSGTYASPLHF.

V and J are TRBV27 and TRBJ2-3; possibly TRBD2 for D (5 bases). Germline V CDR1 and CDR2: MNHEY, SMNVEV (reference sequence). The CDR3 consists of 17 residues. Between the trimmed V and J ends, which lost 0 bases and 5 bases, there was a span of 18 bases. The CDR3, as DNA: TGTGCCAGCAGTTTATCCCTAGCAATTTTCACGCAAGATACGCAGTATTTT. Its protein product is CASSLSLAIFTQDTQYF.

This clone was detected only a few times. V gene TRBV9 combines with J gene TRBJ2-7, with D maybe TRBD1 (6 bases). The CDR3 runs to 15 residues. The V gene lost 0 bases and the J gene lost 4 bases, with 14 bases spanning the gap. From germline, CDR1 is SGDLS and CDR2 YYNGEE. The CDR3 loop reads CASSVAPGDQYEQYF. CDR3 sequence (DNA): TGTGCCAGCAGCGTAGCCCCAGGGGACCAATACGAGCAGTACTTC.

This clone turned up a few times. The gene calls are TRBV2 and TRBJ2-7, with a possible D match to TRBD2 (6 bases). The germline gives CDR1 SNHLY, CDR2 FYNNEI. Trimming took 8 bases from V and 5 from J, leaving 25 bases between them. The CDR3 totals 16 residues. The CDR3 DNA follows: TGTGCCAGCCAGCTGGCAGGGAGGTATCTATCGGACGAGCAGTACTTC. Its protein product is CASQLAGRYLSDEQYF.

The chain links TRBV5-1 to TRBJ1-3, with D perhaps TRBD1 (6 bases). Germline V gene lookup returns CDR1 SGHRS and CDR2 YFSETQ. This CDR3 contains 14 residues. Trimming took off 3 bases at V and 10 bases at J, with 17 bases between the two ends. CDR3 residues: CASSSPGQGRTIYF. The CDR3 nucleotides read TGCGCCAGCAGCTCGCCCGGGCAGGGGCGAACCATATATTTT. Variable domain in full (rest from reference TRBV5-1 and TRBJ1-3): KAGVTQTPRYLIKTRGQQVTLSCSPISGHRSVSWYQQTPGQGLQFLFEYFSETQRNKGNFPGRFSGRQFSNSRSEMNVSTLELGDSALYLCASSSPGQGRTIYFGEGSWLTVV.

The chain is built from TRBV7-9 and TRBJ2-1; no definite D call. The CDR3 contains 13 residues. The ends were cut back, 1 base at V and 4 bases at J, with 5 bases in the middle. CDR1 and CDR2 (germline): SEHNR, FQNEAQ (reference sequence). In nucleotides, the CDR3 is TGTGCCAGCAGCTTAGACAGTTACAATGAGCAGTTCTTC. Protein product: CASSLDSYNEQFF.

This chain links TRBV5-4 with TRBJ1-1, with TRBD1 matching 7 bases. Trimming took 6 bases from V and 0 from J; bases not matched to a gene: 5. Germline values: CDR1 SGHNT, CDR2 YYREEE (reference sequence). This CDR3 contains 14 residues. Written as DNA, the CDR3 is TGTGCCAGCACCCACGGACAGGTGAACACTGAAGCTTTCTTT. Its translation is CASTHGQVNTEAFF.

The chain couples TRBV28 to TRBJ2-5; 8 positions agree with TRBD1. This CDR3 contains 13 residues. Germline V CDR1 and CDR2: MDHEN, SYDVKM. After removal of 7 bases from V and 4 bases from J, the junction contained 5 bases not matched to a gene. This CDR3 is CASKDRGGETQYF. For the CDR3, the DNA is TGTGCCAGCAAAGACAGGGGAGGAGAGACCCAGTACTTC.

This clone came up a few times. CDR3 sequence (DNA): TGTGCCAGCAGCCCGGTCAGGGATACGCAGTATTTT. This sequence encodes CASSPVRDTQYF. This rearrangement joins TRBV7-9 to TRBJ2-3; no firm D call. V was trimmed by 5 bases and J by 6 bases, leaving 9 bases between them. Germline V CDR1 and CDR2: SEHNR, FQNEAQ (reference sequence). The CDR3 spans 12 residues.

The chain combines TRBV5-1 with TRBJ2-1; 7 positions match TRBD2. In germline, CDR1 is SGHRS, CDR2 YFSETQ. J was trimmed by 3 bases and V by 0 bases; bases with no gene match: 12. This CDR3 has 18 residues. As DNA, the CDR3 is TGCGCCAGCAGCTTGGCGGGGGGTCTCGTTAGGAACTACAATGAGCAGTTCTTC. This gives the protein CASSLAGGLVRNYNEQFF.

The V and J genes are TRBV2 and TRBJ2-1, with 7 bases that match TRBD2. Germline loops: CDR1 SNHLY, CDR2 FYNNEI. After removal of 7 bases from V and 2 bases from J, the junction contained 5 bases not matched to a gene. The CDR3 totals 14 residues. CDR3 in DNA: TGTGCCAGCAATTCGGGAGGCGCCTACAATGAGCAGTTCTTC. It yields the protein CASNSGGAYNEQFF.

The chain uses TRBV5-1 and TRBJ2-1, with D maybe TRBD1 (5 bases). The ends were cut back, 0 bases at V and 4 bases at J, with 5 bases in the middle. The CDR3 length is 13 residues. The germline V gene has CDR1 SGHRS and CDR2 YFSETQ. The CDR3 here is CASSLDRYNEQFF. For the CDR3, the DNA is TGCGCCAGCAGCTTGGACAGGTACAATGAGCAGTTCTTC.

This clone appeared a few times. The chain has TRBV2 and TRBJ2-7; 10 bases line up with TRBD2. V lost 11 bases to trimming and J lost 5 bases; unmatched junction nucleotides: 12. CDR1 and CDR2 (germline): SNHLY, FYNNEI. This CDR3 region has 14 residues. DNA of the CDR3: TGTGCCGGGAGGGTGGCTAGCGGGAGAAACGAGCAGTACTTC. As protein: CAGRVASGRNEQYF.

V gene TRBV5-1 combines with J gene TRBJ1-3; TRBD1 matches at 9 bases. Germline V CDR1 and CDR2: SGHRS, YFSETQ. The CDR3 covers 15 residues. Trimming cost V 4 bases and J 0 bases; bases outside gene matches: 2. The CDR3 reads CASSTDRGSGNTIYF. As DNA, the CDR3 is TGCGCCAGCAGCACGGACAGGGGCTCTGGAAACACCATATATTTT.

J is TRBJ2-1 and V is TRBV5-6, with 9 bases fitting TRBD1. Germline V gives CDR1 SGHDT, CDR2 YYEEEE. The V and J ends lost 0 bases and 4 bases, in that order; junction bases with no gene match: 8. CDR3 length equals 17 residues. DNA for the CDR3: TGTGCCAGCAGCTTGGGGGGGACAGGGATTCGGTACAATGAGCAGTTCTTC. As protein: CASSLGGTGIRYNEQFF. Using reference TRBV5-6 and TRBJ2-1 for the parts outside the CDR3, the full variable domain is DAGVTQSPTHLIKTRGQQVTLRCSPKSGHDTVSWYQQALGQGPQFIFQYYEEEERQRGNFPDRFSGHQFPNYSSELNVNALLLGDSALYLCASSLGGTGIRYNEQFFGPGTRLTVL.

This rearrangement joins TRBV6-1 to TRBJ1-5; no firm D call. CDR1 is MNHNS and CDR2 is SASEGT in the germline V gene. The length of the CDR3 is 13 residues. Deletions cut 6 bases from V and 1 base from J, with 7 bases between. For the CDR3, the DNA is TGTGCCAGCAGGGGGAGAAGCAATCAGCCCCAGCATTTT. Translated, it gives CASRGRSNQPQHF.

The chain employs TRBV7-9 and TRBJ2-4; D is possibly TRBD1 (5 bases). There are 15 residues in the CDR3. The germline CDR1 and CDR2 sequences are SEHNR and FQNEAQ (reference sequence). Trimming cost V 1 base and J 1 base, with 8 bases left between them. DNA for the CDR3: TGTGCCAGCAGCTTAGGGGGCAGGGCCAAAAACATTCAGTACTTC. Its protein product is CASSLGGRAKNIQYF.

The table lists this clone with a few counts. The gene calls are TRBV19 and TRBJ2-5, with 7 bases fitting TRBD1. The germline V gene encodes CDR1 LNHDA and CDR2 SQIVND (reference sequence). Trimming at V came to 10 bases and at J to 3 bases, leaving 8 bases not matched to a gene. The CDR3 totals 13 residues. CDR3 amino acids: CATAGTDKETQYF. DNA for the CDR3: TGTGCCACTGCCGGGACAGACAAAGAGACCCAGTACTTC.

This sequence joins TRBV5-1 and TRBJ1-1; D is uncertain. The CDR3 runs to 13 residues. The V gene lost 4 bases and the J gene lost 6 bases, with 13 bases spanning the gap. Germline CDR1 is SGHRS and CDR2 is YFSETQ. DNA of the CDR3: TGCGCCAGCAGCCCCGCGGGGAGGGCTGAAGCTTTCTTT. Amino acids: CASSPAGRAEAFF.

This chain links TRBV5-1 with TRBJ2-5; 10 bases map to TRBD2. Germline CDR1 and CDR2: SGHRS and YFSETQ. The CDR3 contains 17 residues. Unmatched junction bases numbered 13, after V lost 4 bases and J lost 4 bases. CDR3 coding DNA: TGCGCCAGCAGCACCCAAGCGGGAGGGCCCTCCGGAGAGACCCAGTACTTC. This translates into CASSTQAGGPSGETQYF.

The chain has TRBV6-5 and TRBJ1-1; TRBD1 might be the D (5 bases). Trimming removed 0 bases from V and 2 bases from J, with 10 bases in between. Germline CDR1 is MNHEY and CDR2 is SVGAGI. This CDR3 region has 15 residues. The CDR3 DNA follows: TGTGCCAGCAGTTACTCACGGGGGTTCAACACTGAAGCTTTCTTT. Its translation: CASSYSRGFNTEAFF.

With respect to this clone: One junction end does not reproduce the germline sequence, and a read error may be involved. Other DNA sequences of this sample code for an identical CDR3. The chain is built from TRBV5-4 and TRBJ2-6; TRBD1 matches 7 bases. The CDR3 is made up of 18 amino acids. In germline, CDR1 is SGHNT, CDR2 YYREEE (reference sequence). CDR3 amino acids: CASSLDHRGSSGANVLTF. In nucleotides, the CDR3 is TGTGCTAGCAGCTTGGATCACAGGGGAAGCTCTGGGGCCAACGTCCTGACTTTC. Variable domain in full (rest from reference TRBV5-4 and TRBJ2-6): ETGVTQSPTHLIKTRGQQVTLRCSSQSGHNTVSWYQQALGQGPQFIFQYYREEENGRGNFPPRFSGLQFPNYSSELNVNALELDDSALYLCASSLDHRGSSGANVLTFGAGSRLTVL.

The chain has TRBV19 and TRBJ1-1; D is undetermined. The germline V gene encodes CDR1 LNHDA and CDR2 SQIVND (reference sequence). CDR3 length: 13 residues. V was trimmed by 6 bases and J by 6 bases, leaving 14 bases between them. CDR3 bases: TGTGCCAGTAGGATAATACGGGGAGCTGAAGCTTTCTTT. It encodes CASRIIRGAEAFF.

The CDR3 DNA follows: TGTGCCAGCAGGCCCGCAGGGCGCTCTGGGGCCAACGTCCTGACTTTC. Translated, it gives CASRPAGRSGANVLTF. The rearrangement links TRBV5-4 to TRBJ2-6, with TRBD1 as a possible D gene (5 bases). There are 16 residues in the CDR3. Trimming took off 5 bases at V and 0 bases at J, with 12 bases between the two ends. Germline assignment: CDR1 SGHNT and CDR2 YYREEE (reference sequence).

This clone was seen a handful of times. The chain uses TRBV14 and TRBJ1-2, with a tentative D call TRBD1 (6 bases). In germline, CDR1 is SGHDN, CDR2 FVKESK. The V and J ends lost 0 bases and 8 bases respectively, with 22 bases between them. The CDR3 consists of 17 residues. CDR3 sequence: CASSQDRAGGREAGYTF. In nucleotides, the CDR3 is TGTGCCAGCAGCCAAGACCGTGCGGGGGGGCGCGAGGCGGGCTACACCTTC.

The chain has TRBV5-1 and TRBJ2-1, with D perhaps TRBD1 (6 bases). The CDR3 contains 16 residues. V dropped 0 bases and J dropped 1 base, with 11 bases sitting between them. Germline V lookup: CDR1 SGHRS, CDR2 YFSETQ. The CDR3 protein is CASSLGGGRSYNEQFF. CDR3 DNA: TGCGCCAGCAGCTTGGGAGGGGGTAGGTCCTACAATGAGCAGTTCTTC.

The V call is TRBV29-1, the J call TRBJ2-3; the match to TRBD2 covers 9 bases. There are 16 residues in the CDR3. The germline CDR1 and CDR2 sequences are SQVTM and ANQGSEA. V lost 4 bases, J lost 0 bases, and 8 bases stayed unmatched. CDR3 nucleotides: TGCAGCGTTGGTCCAGTTAGCGGGAGAAGCACAGATACGCAGTATTTT. It encodes CSVGPVSGRSTDTQYF.